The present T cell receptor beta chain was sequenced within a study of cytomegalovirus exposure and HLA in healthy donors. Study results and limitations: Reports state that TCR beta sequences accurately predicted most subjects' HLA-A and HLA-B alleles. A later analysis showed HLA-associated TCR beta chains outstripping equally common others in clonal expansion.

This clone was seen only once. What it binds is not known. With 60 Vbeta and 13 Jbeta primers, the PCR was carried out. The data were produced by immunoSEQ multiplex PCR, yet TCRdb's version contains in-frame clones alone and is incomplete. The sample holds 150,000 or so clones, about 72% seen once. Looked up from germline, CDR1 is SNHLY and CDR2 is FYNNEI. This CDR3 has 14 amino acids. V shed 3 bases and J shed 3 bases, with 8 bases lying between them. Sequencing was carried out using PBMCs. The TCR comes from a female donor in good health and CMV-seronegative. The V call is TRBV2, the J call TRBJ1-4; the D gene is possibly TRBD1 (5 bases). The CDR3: CASSDGRANEKLFF. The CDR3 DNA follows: TGTGCCAGCAGTGACGGCAGGGCTAATGAAAAACTGTTTTTT. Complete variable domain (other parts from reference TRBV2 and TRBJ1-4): EPEVTQTPSHQVTQMGQEVILRCVPISNHLYFYWYRQILGQKVEFLVSFYNNEISEKSEIFDDQFSVERPDGSNFTLKIRSTKLEDSAMYFCASSDGRANEKLFFGSGTQLSVL.